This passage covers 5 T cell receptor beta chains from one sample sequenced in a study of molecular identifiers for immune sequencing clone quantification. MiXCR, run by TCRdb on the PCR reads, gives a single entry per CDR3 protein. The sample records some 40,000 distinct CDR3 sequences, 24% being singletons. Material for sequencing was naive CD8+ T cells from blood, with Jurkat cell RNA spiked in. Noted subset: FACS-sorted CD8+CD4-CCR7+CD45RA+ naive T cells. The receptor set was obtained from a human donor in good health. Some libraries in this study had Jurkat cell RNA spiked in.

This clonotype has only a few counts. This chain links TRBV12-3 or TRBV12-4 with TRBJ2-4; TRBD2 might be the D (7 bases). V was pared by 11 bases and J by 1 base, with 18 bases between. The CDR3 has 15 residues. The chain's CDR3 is CAPSLGGGAKNIQYF. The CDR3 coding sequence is TGTGCCCCCAGTTTAGGGGGGGGGGCCAAAAACATTCAGTACTTC.

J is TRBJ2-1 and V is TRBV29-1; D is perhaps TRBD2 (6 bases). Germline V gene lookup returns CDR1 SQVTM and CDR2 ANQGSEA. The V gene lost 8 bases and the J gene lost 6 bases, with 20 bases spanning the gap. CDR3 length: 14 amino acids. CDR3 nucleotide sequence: TGCAGCACACCTGTGCTAGCGTTTTCCAATGAGCAGTTCTTC. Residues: CSTPVLAFSNEQFF.

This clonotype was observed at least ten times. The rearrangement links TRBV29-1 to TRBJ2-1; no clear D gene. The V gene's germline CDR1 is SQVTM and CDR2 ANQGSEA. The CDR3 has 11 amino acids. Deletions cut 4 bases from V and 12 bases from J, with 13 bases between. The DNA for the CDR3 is TGCAGCGTTGTTGTTTCTCGCGGGCAGTTCTTC. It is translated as CSVVVSRGQFF.

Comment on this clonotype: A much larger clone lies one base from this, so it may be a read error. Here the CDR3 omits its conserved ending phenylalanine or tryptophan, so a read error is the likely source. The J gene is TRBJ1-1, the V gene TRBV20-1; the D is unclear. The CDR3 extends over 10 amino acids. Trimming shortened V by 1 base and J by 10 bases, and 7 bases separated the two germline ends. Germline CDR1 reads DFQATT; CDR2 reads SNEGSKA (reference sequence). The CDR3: CSARVVLAFL. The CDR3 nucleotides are TGCAGTGCTAGAGTAGTCTTAGCTTTCCTT.

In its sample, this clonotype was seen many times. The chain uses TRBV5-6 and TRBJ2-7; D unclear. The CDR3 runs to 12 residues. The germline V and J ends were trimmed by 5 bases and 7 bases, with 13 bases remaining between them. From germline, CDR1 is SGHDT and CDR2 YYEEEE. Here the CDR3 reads CASSSTGREQYF. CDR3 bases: TGTGCCAGCAGTTCAACCGGTCGGGAGCAGTACTTC.